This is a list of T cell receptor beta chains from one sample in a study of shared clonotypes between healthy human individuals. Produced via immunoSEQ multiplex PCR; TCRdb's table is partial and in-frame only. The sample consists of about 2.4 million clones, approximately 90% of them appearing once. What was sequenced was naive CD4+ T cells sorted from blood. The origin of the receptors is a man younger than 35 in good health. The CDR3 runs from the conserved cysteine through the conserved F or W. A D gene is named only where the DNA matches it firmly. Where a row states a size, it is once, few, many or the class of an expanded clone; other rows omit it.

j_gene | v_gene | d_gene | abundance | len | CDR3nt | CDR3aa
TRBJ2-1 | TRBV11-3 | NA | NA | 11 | TGTGCCAGCAGCTTAGATAATGAGCAGTTCTTC | CASSLDNEQFF
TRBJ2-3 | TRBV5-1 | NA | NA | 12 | TGCGCCAGCAGCTTAGACACAGATACGCAGTATTTT | CASSLDTDTQYF
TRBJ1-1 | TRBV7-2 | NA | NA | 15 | TGTGCCAGCAGCCCCCCGGAGGGAGGGCACACTGAAGCTTTCTTT | CASSPPEGGHTEAFF
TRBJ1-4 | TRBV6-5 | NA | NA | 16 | TGTGCCAGCAGTTACTCCACGGGGGGTACTAATGAAAAACTGTTTTTT | CASSYSTGGTNEKLFF
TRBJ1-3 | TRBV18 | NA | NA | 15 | TGTGCCAGCTCACCACCGGGTTTCTCTGGAAACACCATATATTTT | CASSPPGFSGNTIYF
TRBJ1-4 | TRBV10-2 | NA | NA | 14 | TGCGCCAGCAGTGACGTGGGCGCGGATGAAAAACTGTTTTTT | CASSDVGADEKLFF
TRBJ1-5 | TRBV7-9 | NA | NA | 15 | TGTGCCAGCAGCCCGAACGGGGGGCGCAATCAGCCCCAGCATTTT | CASSPNGGRNQPQHF
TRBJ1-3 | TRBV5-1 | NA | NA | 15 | TGCGCCAGCAGCTTAGGGGCCTCGGGTGGAAACACCATATATTTT | CASSLGASGGNTIYF
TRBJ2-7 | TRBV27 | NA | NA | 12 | TGTGCCAGCAGTTTACCCTTGGGCGAGCAGTACTTC | CASSLPLGEQYF
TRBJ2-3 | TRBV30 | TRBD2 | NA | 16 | TGTGCCTGGAGTAGTACACTAGCGGGAAAGGTAGATACGCAGTATTTT | CAWSSTLAGKVDTQYF
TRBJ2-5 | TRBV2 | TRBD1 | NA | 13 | TGTGCCAGCAAACCACAGGGGCAAGAGACCCAGTACTTC | CASKPQGQETQYF
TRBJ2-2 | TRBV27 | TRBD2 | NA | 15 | TGTGCCAGCAGTTTCGCTAGCGGGAGCACCGGGGAGCTGTTTTTT | CASSFASGSTGELFF
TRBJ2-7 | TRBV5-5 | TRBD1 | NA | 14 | TGTGCCAGCAGCTTGGGGGACAGGGTCTACGAGCAGTACTTC | CASSLGDRVYEQYF
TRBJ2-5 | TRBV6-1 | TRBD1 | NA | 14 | TGTGCCACCGTGGACAGGGGGCTTCAAGAGACCCAGTACTTC | CATVDRGLQETQYF
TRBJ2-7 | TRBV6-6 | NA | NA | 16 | TGTGCCAGCTCGGGTTACACTGGACAAAACTCCTACGAGCAGTACTTC | CASSGYTGQNSYEQYF
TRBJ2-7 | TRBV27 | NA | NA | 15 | TGTGCCAGCAGCCCCACCGCCTCCCCTCTCTACGAGCAGTACTTC | CASSPTASPLYEQYF
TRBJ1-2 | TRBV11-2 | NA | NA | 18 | TGTGCCAGCAGCTTCCGTTGTTCGGGGGGTAAGCGTGTCTATGGCTACACCTTC | CASSFRCSGGKRVYGYTF
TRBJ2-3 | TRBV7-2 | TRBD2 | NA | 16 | TGTGCCAGCAGCTTTACTAGCGGGAGGGCCGCAGATACGCAGTATTTT | CASSFTSGRAADTQYF
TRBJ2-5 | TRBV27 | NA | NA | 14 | TGTGCCAGCAGTTTGAGACAGACTCAAGAGACCCAGTACTTC | CASSLRQTQETQYF
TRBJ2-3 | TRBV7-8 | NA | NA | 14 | TGTGCCAGCAGCCAGAGGGGTAGCACAGATACGCAGTATTTT | CASSQRGSTDTQYF
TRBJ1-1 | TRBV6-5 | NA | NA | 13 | TGTGCCAGTCGCAGGGCTCTGAACACTGAAGCTTTCTTT | CASRRALNTEAFF
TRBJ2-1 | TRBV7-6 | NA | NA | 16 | TGTGCCAGCAGCTTAGGAAGTGGGGGGACATACAATGAGCAGTTCTTC | CASSLGSGGTYNEQFF
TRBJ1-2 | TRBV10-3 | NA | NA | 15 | TGTGCCATCAGTGAGCCCCCGACAGAAGCCTATGGCTACACCTTC | CAISEPPTEAYGYTF
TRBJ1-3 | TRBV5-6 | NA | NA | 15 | TGTGCCAGCAGCCCGGGACCTCTCTCTGGAAACACCATATATTTT | CASSPGPLSGNTIYF
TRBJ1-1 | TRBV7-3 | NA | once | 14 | TGTGCCAGCAGTTATCAGGGGAGGAACACTGAAGCTTTCTTT | CASSYQGRNTEAFF
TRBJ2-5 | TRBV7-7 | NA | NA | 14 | TGTGCTAGCAGCTCAGGTCCTAGTCAAGAGACCCAGTACTTC | CASSSGPSQETQYF
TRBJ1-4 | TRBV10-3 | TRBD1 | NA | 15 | TGTGCCATCAGCTACAGGGGGCGGACGAATGAAAAACTGTTTTTT | CAISYRGRTNEKLFF
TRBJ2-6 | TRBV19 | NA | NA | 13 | TGTGCCAGTAGCTGGGAAGGGGCCAACGTCCTGACTTTC | CASSWEGANVLTF
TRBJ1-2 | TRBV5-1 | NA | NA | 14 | TGCGCCAGCAGCCTTGGGGCGAGCCCGGACGGCTACACCTTC | CASSLGASPDGYTF
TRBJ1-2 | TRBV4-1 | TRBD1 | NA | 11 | TGCGCCAGCAGCACCCGGGACAGATACACCTTC | CASSTRDRYTF
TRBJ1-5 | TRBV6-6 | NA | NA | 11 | TGTGCCAGCAGTGAGGGTCAGCCCCAGCATTTT | CASSEGQPQHF
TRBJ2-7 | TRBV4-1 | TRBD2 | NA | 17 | TGCGCCAGCAGCCAAACTAACCGGCGGGAGGGGTCCGGTAAGCAGTACTTC | CASSQTNRREGSGKQYF
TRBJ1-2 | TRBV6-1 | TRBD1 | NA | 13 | TGTGCCAGCAGAGACAGGGTCGGCTATGGCTACACCTTC | CASRDRVGYGYTF
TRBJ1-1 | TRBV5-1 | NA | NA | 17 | TGCGCCAGCAGCTTGGTTACAGGGAAAGTGGGGGTCACTGAAGCTTTCTTT | CASSLVTGKVGVTEAFF
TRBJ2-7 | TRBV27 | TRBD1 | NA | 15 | TGTGCCAGCAGTTTATCTGGACAGGGGGCCTACGAGCAGTACTTC | CASSLSGQGAYEQYF
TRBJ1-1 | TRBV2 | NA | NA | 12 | TGTGCCAGCAGGAACAAGAACACTGAAGCTTTCTTT | CASRNKNTEAFF
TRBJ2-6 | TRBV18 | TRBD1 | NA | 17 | TGTGCCAGCTCACCACAGGGGGCCTCCCCTGGGGCCAACGTCCTGACTTTC | CASSPQGASPGANVLTF